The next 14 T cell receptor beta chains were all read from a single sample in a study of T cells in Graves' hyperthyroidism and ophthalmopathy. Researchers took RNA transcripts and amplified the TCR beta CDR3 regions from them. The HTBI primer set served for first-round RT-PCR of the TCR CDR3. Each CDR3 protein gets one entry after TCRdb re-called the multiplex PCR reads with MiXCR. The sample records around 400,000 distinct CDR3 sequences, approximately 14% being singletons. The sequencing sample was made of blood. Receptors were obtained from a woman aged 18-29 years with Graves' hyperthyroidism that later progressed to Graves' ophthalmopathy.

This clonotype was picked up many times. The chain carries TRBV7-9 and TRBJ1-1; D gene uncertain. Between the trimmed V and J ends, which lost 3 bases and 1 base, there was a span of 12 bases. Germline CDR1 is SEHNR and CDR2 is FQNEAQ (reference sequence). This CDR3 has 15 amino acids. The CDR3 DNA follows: TGTGCCAGCAGCTTGGCCTCGGGCGGGAACACTGAAGCTTTCTTT. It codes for CASSLASGGNTEAFF.

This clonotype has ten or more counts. This CDR3 reads CASSTSGGSGYTF. DNA for the CDR3: TGTGCCAGCAGCACATCAGGGGGTAGCGGCTACACCTTC. The chain couples TRBV11-2 to TRBJ1-2, with TRBD1 matching over 7 bases. CDR3 length: 13 amino acids. After removal of 5 bases from V and 8 bases from J, the junction contained 8 bases not matched to a gene. In germline, CDR1 is SGHAT, CDR2 FQNNGV.

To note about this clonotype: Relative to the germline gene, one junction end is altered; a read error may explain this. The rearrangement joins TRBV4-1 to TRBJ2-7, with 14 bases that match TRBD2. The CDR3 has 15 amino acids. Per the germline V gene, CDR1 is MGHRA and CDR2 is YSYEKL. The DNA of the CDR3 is TGCGCCAGCAGCTTCGGGACTAGCGGGAGCAACGAGCTGTACTTC. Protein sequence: CASSFGTSGSNELYF.

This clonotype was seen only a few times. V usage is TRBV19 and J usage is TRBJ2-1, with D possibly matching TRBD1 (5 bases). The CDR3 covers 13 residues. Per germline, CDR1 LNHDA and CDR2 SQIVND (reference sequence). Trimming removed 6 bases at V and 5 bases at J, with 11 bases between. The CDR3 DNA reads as TGTGCCAGTAGCCAGACCAGGGACAATGAGCAGTTCTTC. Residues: CASSQTRDNEQFF. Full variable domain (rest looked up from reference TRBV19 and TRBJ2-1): DGGITQSPKYLFRKEGQNVTLSCEQNLNHDAMYWYRQDPGQGLRLIYYSQIVNDFQKGDIAEGYSVSREKKESFPLTVTSAQKNPTAFYLCASSQTRDNEQFFGPGTRLTVL.

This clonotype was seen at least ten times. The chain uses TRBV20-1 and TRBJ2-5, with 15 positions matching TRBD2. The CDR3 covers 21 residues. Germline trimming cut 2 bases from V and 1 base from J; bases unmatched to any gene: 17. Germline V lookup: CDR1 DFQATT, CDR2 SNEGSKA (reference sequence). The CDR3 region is CSARIQQGAGLAGGPQETQYF. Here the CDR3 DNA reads TGCAGTGCTAGAATCCAACAGGGGGCCGGACTAGCGGGAGGGCCCCAAGAGACCCAGTACTTC.

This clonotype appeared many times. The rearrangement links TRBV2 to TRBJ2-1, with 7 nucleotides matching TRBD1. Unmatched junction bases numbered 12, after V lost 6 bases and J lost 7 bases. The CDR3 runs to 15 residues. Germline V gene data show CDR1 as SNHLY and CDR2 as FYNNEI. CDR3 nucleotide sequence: TGTGCCAGCAGCCATCGTAACAGGGGTGGGAATGAGCAGTTCTTC. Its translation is CASSHRNRGGNEQFF.

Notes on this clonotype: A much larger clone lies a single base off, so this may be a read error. CDR3 coding DNA: TGTGCCAGCAGCTTAACTCCCAGGGAGGCTGTGGATGGCTACACCTTC. Its protein is CASSLTPREAVDGYTF. The chain employs TRBV7-9 and TRBJ1-2, with TRBD1 as a possible D gene (5 bases). Trimming took off 2 bases at V and 6 bases at J, with 19 bases between the two ends. Germline V gene lookup returns CDR1 SEHNR and CDR2 FQNEAQ (reference sequence). The CDR3 extends over 16 amino acids.

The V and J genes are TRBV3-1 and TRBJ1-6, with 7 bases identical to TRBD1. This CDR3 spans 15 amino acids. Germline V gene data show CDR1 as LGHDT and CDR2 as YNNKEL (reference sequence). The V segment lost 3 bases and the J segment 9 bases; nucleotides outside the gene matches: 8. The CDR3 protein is CASSHQDRDLSPLHF. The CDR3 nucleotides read TGTGCCAGCAGCCATCAAGACAGGGATCTTTCACCCCTCCACTTT. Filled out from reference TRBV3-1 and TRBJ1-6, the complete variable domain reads DTAVSQTPKYLVTQMGNDKSIKCEQNLGHDTMYWYKQDSKKFLKIMFSYNNKELIINETVPNRFSPKSPDKAHLNLHINSLELGDSAVYFCASSHQDRDLSPLHFGNGTRLTVT.

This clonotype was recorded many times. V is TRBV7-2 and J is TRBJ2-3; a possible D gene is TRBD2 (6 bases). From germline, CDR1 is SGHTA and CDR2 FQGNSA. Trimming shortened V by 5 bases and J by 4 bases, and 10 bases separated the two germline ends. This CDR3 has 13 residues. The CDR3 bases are TGTGCCAGCAGCGCAAGACTAGCAGATACGCAGTATTTT. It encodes CASSARLADTQYF.

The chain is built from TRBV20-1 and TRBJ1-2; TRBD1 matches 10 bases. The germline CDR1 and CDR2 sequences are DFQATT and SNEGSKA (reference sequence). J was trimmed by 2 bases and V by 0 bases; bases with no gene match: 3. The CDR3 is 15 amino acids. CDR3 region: CSARDPGQGNYGYTF. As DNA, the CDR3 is TGCAGTGCTAGAGACCCGGGACAGGGGAACTATGGCTACACCTTC.

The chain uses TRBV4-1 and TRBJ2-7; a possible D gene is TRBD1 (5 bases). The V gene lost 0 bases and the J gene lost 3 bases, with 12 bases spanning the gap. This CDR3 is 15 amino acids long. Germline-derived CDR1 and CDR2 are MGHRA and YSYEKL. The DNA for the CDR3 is TGCGCCAGCAGCCAAGACAGGGCGATAAACTACGAGCAGTACTTC. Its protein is CASSQDRAINYEQYF.

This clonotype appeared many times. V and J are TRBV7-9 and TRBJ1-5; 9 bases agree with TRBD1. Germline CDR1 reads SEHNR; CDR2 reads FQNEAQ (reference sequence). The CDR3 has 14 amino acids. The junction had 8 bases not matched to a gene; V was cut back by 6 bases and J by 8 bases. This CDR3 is CASSWDREIKPQHF. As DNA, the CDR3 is TGTGCCAGCAGTTGGGACAGGGAAATTAAGCCCCAGCATTTT.

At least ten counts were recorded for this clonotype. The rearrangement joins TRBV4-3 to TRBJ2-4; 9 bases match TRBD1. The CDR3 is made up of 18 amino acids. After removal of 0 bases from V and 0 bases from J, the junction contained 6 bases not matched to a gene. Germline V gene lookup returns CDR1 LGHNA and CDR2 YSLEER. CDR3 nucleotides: TGCGCCAGCAGCCAAGATAGGGACAGGGCCGTAGCCAAAAACATTCAGTACTTC. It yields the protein CASSQDRDRAVAKNIQYF.

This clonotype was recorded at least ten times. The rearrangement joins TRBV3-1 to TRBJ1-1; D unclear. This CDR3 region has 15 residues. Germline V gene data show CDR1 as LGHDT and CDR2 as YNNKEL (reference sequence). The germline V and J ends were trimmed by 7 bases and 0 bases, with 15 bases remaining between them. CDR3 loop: CASTKGTAMNTEAFF. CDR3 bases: TGTGCCAGCACCAAGGGCACAGCTATGAACACTGAAGCTTTCTTT. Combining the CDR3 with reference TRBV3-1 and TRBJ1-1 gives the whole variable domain DTAVSQTPKYLVTQMGNDKSIKCEQNLGHDTMYWYKQDSKKFLKIMFSYNNKELIINETVPNRFSPKSPDKAHLNLHINSLELGDSAVYFCASTKGTAMNTEAFFGQGTRLTVV.